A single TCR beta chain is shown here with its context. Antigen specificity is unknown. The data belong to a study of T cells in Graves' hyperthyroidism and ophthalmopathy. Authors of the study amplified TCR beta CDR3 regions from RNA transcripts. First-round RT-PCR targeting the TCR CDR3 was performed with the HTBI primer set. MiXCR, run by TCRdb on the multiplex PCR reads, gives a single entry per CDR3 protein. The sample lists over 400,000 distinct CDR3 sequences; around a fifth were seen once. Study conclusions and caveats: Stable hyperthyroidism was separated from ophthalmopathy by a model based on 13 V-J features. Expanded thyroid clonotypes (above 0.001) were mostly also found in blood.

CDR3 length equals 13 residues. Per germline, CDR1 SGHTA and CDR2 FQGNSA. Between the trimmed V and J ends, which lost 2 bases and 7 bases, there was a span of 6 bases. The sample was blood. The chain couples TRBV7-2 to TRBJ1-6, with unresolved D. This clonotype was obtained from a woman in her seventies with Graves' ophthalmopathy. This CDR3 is CASSLQLNSPLHF. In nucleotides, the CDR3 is TGTGCCAGCAGCTTACAGTTGAATTCACCCCTCCACTTT.